Listed here are 24 T cell receptor beta chains from one sample, sequenced in a study of T cell responses to AZD1222 COVID-19 vaccine. Assay used: immunoSEQ multiplex PCR; TCRdb lists only in-frame clones, some missing. The table has approximately 140,000 clones, about 89% seen once; the top ten hold under 3.5%. The sequencing here drew on peripheral blood, taken on day 0 of AZD1222 vaccination. Receptors originate from an adult in good health.

This clone has just one count. The chain combines TRBV29-1 with TRBJ1-3; D remains unclear. Germline CDR1 is SQVTM and CDR2 is ANQGSEA. The germline V and J ends were trimmed by 4 bases and 7 bases, with 8 bases remaining between them. This CDR3 contains 11 residues. The CDR3 reads CSVVSENTIYF. CDR3 bases: TGCAGCGTTGTGTCGGAGAACACCATATATTTT.

The rearrangement links TRBV2 to TRBJ1-5, with D possibly TRBD1 on 6 matching bases. Trimming removed 4 bases at V and 6 bases at J, with 19 bases between. The CDR3 totals 16 residues. CDR1 and CDR2 from the germline V gene are SNHLY and FYNNEI. The CDR3 here is CASSANLYREGQPQHF. The DNA for the CDR3 is TGTGCCAGCAGTGCGAACCTCTACAGGGAAGGTCAGCCCCAGCATTTT.

The chain couples TRBV7-3 to TRBJ2-2; 9 bases are shared with TRBD2. Germline CDR1 is SGHTA and CDR2 is FQGTGA. CDR3 length: 17 amino acids. V was clipped by 0 bases and J by 5 bases; unmatched bases: 7. Here the CDR3 reads CASSLTGTSWRTGELFF. CDR3 DNA: TGTGCCAGCAGCTTAACCGGGACTAGCTGGAGGACCGGGGAGCTGTTTTTT.

The V and J genes are TRBV5-6 and TRBJ2-3; D unclear. The V end lost 4 bases, the J end lost 2 bases, and 17 bases lay between the germline ends. The CDR3 loop spans 16 amino acids. In germline, CDR1 is SGHDT, CDR2 YYEEEE. As DNA, the CDR3 is TGTGCCAGCAGCACTGACGGGTTCTTTAACACAGATACGCAGTATTTT. Translating gives CASSTDGFFNTDTQYF.

The V and J genes are TRBV30 and TRBJ2-7; 7 bases are a match to TRBD1. Germline-derived CDR1 and CDR2 are GTSNPN and SVGIG (reference sequence). The junction had 10 bases not matched to a gene; V was cut back by 3 bases and J by 2 bases. The CDR3 length is 15 residues. CDR3 sequence reads: CAWRTEQGPTYEQYF. Written as DNA, the CDR3 is TGTGCCTGGAGAACGGAACAGGGGCCCACCTACGAGCAGTACTTC.

This chain's CDR3 is CASSFGAGGQETQYF. Written as DNA, the CDR3 is TGCGCCAGCAGCTTCGGCGCAGGGGGGCAAGAGACCCAGTACTTC. The rearrangement uses TRBV5-1 and TRBJ2-5; TRBD1 might be the D (7 bases). Per germline, CDR1 SGHRS and CDR2 YFSETQ. V lost 2 bases and J lost 2, with 13 bases in between. This CDR3 is built from 15 residues.

This rearrangement joins TRBV7-2 to TRBJ1-2; 7 nucleotides agree with TRBD1. V was pared by 5 bases and J by 5 bases, with 5 bases of the junction left unmatched. This CDR3 has 13 residues. The germline CDR1 and CDR2 sequences are SGHTA and FQGNSA. The DNA for the CDR3 is TGTGCCAGCAGCCGACAGGGTCGATATGGCTACACCTTC. It translates to CASSRQGRYGYTF.

This chain uses TRBV7-2 with TRBJ1-1, with unresolved D. Trimming pared 6 bases from V and 2 bases from J, leaving 10 bases between. Germline V gene sequence: CDR1 SGHTA, CDR2 FQGNSA. The CDR3 has 13 residues. CDR3 sequence reads: CASRPRANTEAFF. CDR3 DNA: TGTGCCAGCAGACCCCGGGCCAACACTGAAGCTTTCTTT.

The chain joins TRBV9 to TRBJ2-7; D is possibly TRBD2 (5 bases). The CDR3 is made up of 13 amino acids. V lost 0 bases and J 3 bases, leaving 7 bases between the germline ends. Germline assignment: CDR1 SGDLS and CDR2 YYNGEE. The CDR3 DNA reads as TGTGCCAGCAGCGTAGAAGGGAGCTACGAGCAGTACTTC. Encoded protein: CASSVEGSYEQYF.

This clone was recorded at least ten times. The rearrangement uses TRBV6-5 and TRBJ1-5; a possible D gene is TRBD1 (5 bases). Germline values: CDR1 MNHEY, CDR2 SVGAGI. This CDR3 region has 15 residues. V gave up 7 bases and J gave up 2 bases, with 15 bases separating them. CDR3 in amino acids: CASTPDGGGNQPQHF. The CDR3 DNA follows: TGTGCCAGCACCCCGGACGGAGGGGGCAATCAGCCCCAGCATTTT.

This chain connects TRBV6-5 to TRBJ1-6; no definite D call. There are 15 residues in the CDR3. CDR1 MNHEY and CDR2 SVGAGI come from the germline V gene. With 0 bases removed from V and 7 bases from J, the gap between germline ends came to 10 bases. CDR3 sequence (DNA): TGTGCCAGCAGTTACTCGCAGAATTCAAATTCACCCCTCCACTTT. Translating gives CASSYSQNSNSPLHF.

The V and J genes are TRBV12-5 and TRBJ1-3; weak D call: TRBD1 (5 bases). Trimming pared 6 bases from V and 8 bases from J, leaving 14 bases between. CDR1 LGHNT and CDR2 FRNRAP come from the germline V gene. CDR3 length: 13 amino acids. CDR3 protein: CASGVGTGYTIYF. The DNA of the CDR3 is TGTGCTAGTGGAGTCGGGACGGGATACACCATATATTTT.

This chain connects TRBV18 to TRBJ1-4; D ambiguous. The CDR3 loop spans 15 amino acids. V was shortened by 6 bases and J by 1 base, with 12 bases between the two germline ends. Germline CDR1 and CDR2: KGHSH and LQKENI. The CDR3 DNA sequence: TGTGCCAGCTCTTCGAACCCTGGAACTAATGAAAAACTGTTTTTT. This encodes CASSSNPGTNEKLFF.

The chain recombines TRBV3-1 (or the pseudogene TRBV3-2) with TRBJ2-7; 7 bases fit TRBD1. CDR1 LGHDT and CDR2 YNNKEL come from the germline V gene (reference sequence). V shed 6 bases and J 0 bases; nucleotides not matched to a gene: 17. The CDR3 runs to 18 residues. The CDR3: CASRHAPGQASYSYEQYF. Written as DNA, the CDR3 is TGTGCCAGCAGACACGCCCCTGGACAGGCCTCTTACTCCTACGAGCAGTACTTC.

This rearrangement joins TRBV15 to TRBJ1-4; 7 bases are shared with TRBD1. Germline V CDR1 and CDR2: LNHNV, YYDKDF (reference sequence). The CDR3 sequence is 14 residues long. Trimming cost V 1 base and J 8 bases; bases outside gene matches: 4. Written as DNA, the CDR3 is TGTGCCACCAGCAGAGTAGCCAGGGGGGAAAAACTGTTTTTT. As protein: CATSRVARGEKLFF.

The V call is TRBV6-1, the J call TRBJ2-3; maybe TRBD1 (6 bases). The CDR3 loop spans 16 amino acids. Trimming stripped 2 bases from V and 0 bases from J, with 12 bases between. In germline, CDR1 is MNHNS, CDR2 SASEGT. The CDR3 here is CASSEFVGASTDTQYF. In DNA, the CDR3 is TGTGCCAGCAGTGAATTTGTGGGGGCGAGCACAGATACGCAGTATTTT.

This clone was counted once. J is TRBJ2-1 and V is TRBV9, with D tentatively TRBD2 (5 bases). Germline CDR1 SGDLS, CDR2 YYNGEE. This CDR3 contains 16 residues. The V end was cut by 2 bases, the J end by 0 bases, with 12 bases between. The CDR3 here is CASSVEGLSSYNEQFF. CDR3 coding DNA: TGTGCCAGCAGCGTCGAGGGCCTCAGCTCCTACAATGAGCAGTTCTTC. Variable domain in full (rest from reference TRBV9 and TRBJ2-1): DSGVTQTPKHLITATGQRVTLRCSPRSGDLSVYWYQQSLDQGLQFLIQYYNGEERAKGNILERFSAQQFPDLHSELNLSSLELGDSALYFCASSVEGLSSYNEQFFGPGTRLTVL.

The chain links TRBV27 to TRBJ2-1; 14 bases line up with TRBD2. J gave up 1 base and V 5 bases, and 7 bases lay outside the gene matches. The CDR3 totals 18 residues. Germline loops: CDR1 MNHEY, CDR2 SMNVEV (reference sequence). CDR3 in amino acids: CASSQGLAGGLSYNEQFF. The CDR3 nucleotides are TGTGCCAGCAGTCAAGGACTAGCGGGAGGCCTTTCCTACAATGAGCAGTTCTTC.

The rearrangement links TRBV7-8 to TRBJ1-5, with D unclear. The CDR3 loop spans 20 amino acids. V gave up 2 bases and J gave up 0 bases, with 23 bases separating them. Germline CDR1 SGHVS, CDR2 FQNEAQ. DNA of the CDR3: TGTGCCAGCAGCTTACCCCAAGATTTAGCGGGGATGGTTAGCAATCAGCCCCAGCATTTT. Its translation: CASSLPQDLAGMVSNQPQHF.

The chain combines TRBV7-2 with TRBJ1-3; the match to TRBD1 covers 9 bases. CDR1 SGHTA and CDR2 FQGNSA come from the germline V gene. This CDR3 contains 17 residues. J lost 3 bases, V lost 1 base, and 7 bases had no gene match. The CDR3 sequence is CASSLEGTGTLGNTIYF. The CDR3 coding sequence is TGTGCCAGCAGCTTAGAGGGGACAGGGACTCTTGGAAACACCATATATTTT.

The chain uses TRBV7-8 and TRBJ1-2; TRBD1 matches at 8 bases. The CDR3 sequence is 16 residues long. The germline V gene has CDR1 SGHVS and CDR2 FQNEAQ. With 4 bases clipped from V and 5 bases from J, the junction kept 12 bases outside the gene matches. Written as DNA, the CDR3 is TGTGCCAGCAGCTCGCTTTTTCAGGGGGCAGGGTATGGCTACACCTTC. Translated: CASSSLFQGAGYGYTF.

J is TRBJ1-3 and V is TRBV5-8, with D unresolved. CDR3 size: 14 residues. The V gene's germline CDR1 is SGHTS and CDR2 YDEGEE. The V gene lost 1 base and the J gene lost 0 bases, with 5 bases spanning the gap. In DNA, the CDR3 is TGTGCCAGCAGCTTGTGGGGCTCTGGAAACACCATATATTTT. Protein product: CASSLWGSGNTIYF.

J is TRBJ1-6 and V is TRBV18; TRBD1 is a possible D gene (6 bases). Per the germline V gene, CDR1 is KGHSH and CDR2 is LQKENI. The CDR3 length is 16 residues. Deletions cut 1 base from V and 7 bases from J, with 14 bases between. The CDR3: CASSPRGAAGNSPLHF. The DNA of the CDR3 is TGTGCCAGCTCACCACGGGGGGCCGCGGGGAATTCACCCCTCCACTTT.

V usage is TRBV9 and J usage is TRBJ2-1, with D perhaps TRBD1 (6 bases). Trimming left V 3 bases short and J 1 base short, with 11 bases between. The CDR3 loop spans 15 amino acids. From germline, CDR1 is SGDLS and CDR2 YYNGEE. CDR3 DNA sequence: TGTGCCAGCAGCGAGAGAGGGGGATCCTACAATGAGCAGTTCTTC. It is translated as CASSERGGSYNEQFF.